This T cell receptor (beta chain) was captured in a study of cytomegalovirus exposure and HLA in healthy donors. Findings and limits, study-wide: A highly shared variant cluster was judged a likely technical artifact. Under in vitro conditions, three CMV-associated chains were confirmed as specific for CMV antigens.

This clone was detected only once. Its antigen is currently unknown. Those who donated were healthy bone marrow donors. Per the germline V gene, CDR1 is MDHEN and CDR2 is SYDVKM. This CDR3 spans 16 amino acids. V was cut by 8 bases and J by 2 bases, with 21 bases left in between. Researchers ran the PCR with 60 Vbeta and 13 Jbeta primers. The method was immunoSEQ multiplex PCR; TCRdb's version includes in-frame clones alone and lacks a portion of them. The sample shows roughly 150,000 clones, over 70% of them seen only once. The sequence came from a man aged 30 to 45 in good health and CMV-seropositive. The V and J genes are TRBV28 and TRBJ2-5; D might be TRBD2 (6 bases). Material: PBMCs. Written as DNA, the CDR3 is TGTGCCAGCGGAGGTGAAGCGCTAGCGTCTCAAGAGACCCAGTACTTC. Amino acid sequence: CASGGEALASQETQYF.